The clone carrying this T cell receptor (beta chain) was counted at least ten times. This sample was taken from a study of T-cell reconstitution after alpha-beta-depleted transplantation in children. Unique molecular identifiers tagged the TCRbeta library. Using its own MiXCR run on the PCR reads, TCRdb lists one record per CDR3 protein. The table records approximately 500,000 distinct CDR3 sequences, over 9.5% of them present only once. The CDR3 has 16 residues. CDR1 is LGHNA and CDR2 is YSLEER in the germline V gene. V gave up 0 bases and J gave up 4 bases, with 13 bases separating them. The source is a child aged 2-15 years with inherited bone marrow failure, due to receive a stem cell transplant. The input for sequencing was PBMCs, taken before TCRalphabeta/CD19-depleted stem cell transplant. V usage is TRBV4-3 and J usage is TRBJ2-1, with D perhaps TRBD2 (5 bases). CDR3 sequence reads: CASSQEWARDYNEQFF. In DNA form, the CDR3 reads TGCGCCAGCAGCCAAGAGTGGGCCCGGGATTACAATGAGCAGTTCTTC.